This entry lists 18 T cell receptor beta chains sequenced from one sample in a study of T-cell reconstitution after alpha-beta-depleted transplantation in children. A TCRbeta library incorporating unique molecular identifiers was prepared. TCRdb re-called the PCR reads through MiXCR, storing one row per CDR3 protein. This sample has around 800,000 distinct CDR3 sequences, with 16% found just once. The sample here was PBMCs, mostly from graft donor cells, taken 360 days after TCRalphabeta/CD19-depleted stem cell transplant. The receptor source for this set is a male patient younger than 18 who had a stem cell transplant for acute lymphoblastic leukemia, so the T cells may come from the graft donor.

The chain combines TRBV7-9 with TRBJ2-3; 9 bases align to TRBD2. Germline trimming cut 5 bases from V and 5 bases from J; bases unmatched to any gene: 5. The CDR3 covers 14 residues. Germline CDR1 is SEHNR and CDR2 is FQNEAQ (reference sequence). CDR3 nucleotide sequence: TGTGCCAGCAGCAGACGACTAGCGGAAGATACGCAGTATTTT. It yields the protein CASSRRLAEDTQYF.

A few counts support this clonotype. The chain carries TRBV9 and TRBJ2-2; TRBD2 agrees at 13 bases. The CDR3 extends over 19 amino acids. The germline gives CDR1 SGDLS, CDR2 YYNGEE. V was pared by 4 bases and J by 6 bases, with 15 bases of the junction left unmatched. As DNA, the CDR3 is TGTGCCAGCAGCCCCGAGGGGGGTAGACTAGCGGGAGGCTCCGGGGAGCTGTTTTTT. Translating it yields CASSPEGGRLAGGSGELFF.

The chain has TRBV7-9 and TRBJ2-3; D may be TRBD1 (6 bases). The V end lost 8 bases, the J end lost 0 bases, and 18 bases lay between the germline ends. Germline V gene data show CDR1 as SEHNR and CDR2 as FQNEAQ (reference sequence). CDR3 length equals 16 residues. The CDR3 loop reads CASGGLRGPSTDTQYF. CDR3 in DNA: TGTGCCAGCGGTGGCCTCAGGGGCCCCAGCACAGATACGCAGTATTTT.

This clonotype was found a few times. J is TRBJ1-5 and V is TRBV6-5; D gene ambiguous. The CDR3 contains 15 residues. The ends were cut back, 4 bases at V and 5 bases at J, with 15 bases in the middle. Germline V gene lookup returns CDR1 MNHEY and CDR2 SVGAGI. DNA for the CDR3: TGTGCCAGCAGTTTCGGTCCCCGCACGGATCAGCCCCAGCATTTT. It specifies CASSFGPRTDQPQHF.

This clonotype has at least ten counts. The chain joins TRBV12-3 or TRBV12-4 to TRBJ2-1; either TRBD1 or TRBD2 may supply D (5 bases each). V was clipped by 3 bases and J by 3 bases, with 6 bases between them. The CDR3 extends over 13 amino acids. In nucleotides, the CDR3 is TGTGCCAGCAGTTTTGGGGGCTACAATGAGCAGTTCTTC. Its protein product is CASSFGGYNEQFF.

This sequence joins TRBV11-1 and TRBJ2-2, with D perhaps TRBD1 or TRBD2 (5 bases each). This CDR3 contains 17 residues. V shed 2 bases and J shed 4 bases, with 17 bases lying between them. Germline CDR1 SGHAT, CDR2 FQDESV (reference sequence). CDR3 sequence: CASSLREPGLRTGELFF. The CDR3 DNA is TGTGCCAGCAGCTTACGCGAACCGGGGCTTCGCACCGGGGAGCTGTTTTTT. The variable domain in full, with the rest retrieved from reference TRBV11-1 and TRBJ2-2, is EAEVAQSPRYKITEKSQAVAFWCDPISGHATLYWYRQILGQGPELLVQFQDESVVDDSQLPKDRFSAERLKGVDSTLKIQPAELGDSAMYLCASSLREPGLRTGELFFGEGSRLTVL.

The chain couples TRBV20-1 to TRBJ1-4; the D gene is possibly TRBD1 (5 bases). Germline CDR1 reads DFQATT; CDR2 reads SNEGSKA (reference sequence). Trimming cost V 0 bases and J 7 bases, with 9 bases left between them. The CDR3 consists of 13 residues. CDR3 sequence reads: CSARDPQGEKLFF. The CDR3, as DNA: TGCAGTGCTAGAGATCCGCAGGGTGAAAAACTGTTTTTT.

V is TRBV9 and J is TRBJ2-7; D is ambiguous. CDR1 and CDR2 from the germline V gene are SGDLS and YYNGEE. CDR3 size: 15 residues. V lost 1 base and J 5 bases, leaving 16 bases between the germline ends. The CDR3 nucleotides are TGTGCCAGCAGCGTAATCGATACGTTCGGTGACGAGCAGTACTTC. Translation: CASSVIDTFGDEQYF.

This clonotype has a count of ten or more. CDR3 sequence reads: CASSLGITRSRSYNEQFF. As DNA, the CDR3 is TGCGCCAGCAGCTTGGGGATTACTAGAAGTAGATCCTACAATGAGCAGTTCTTC. This chain links TRBV5-1 with TRBJ2-1, with a possible D match to TRBD2 (5 bases). The CDR3 runs to 18 residues. The germline V gene encodes CDR1 SGHRS and CDR2 YFSETQ. Trimming shortened V by 0 bases and J by 1 base, and 17 bases separated the two germline ends. Drawing the rest from reference TRBV5-1 and TRBJ2-1, the complete variable domain is KAGVTQTPRYLIKTRGQQVTLSCSPISGHRSVSWYQQTPGQGLQFLFEYFSETQRNKGNFPGRFSGRQFSNSRSEMNVSTLELGDSALYLCASSLGITRSRSYNEQFFGPGTRLTVL.

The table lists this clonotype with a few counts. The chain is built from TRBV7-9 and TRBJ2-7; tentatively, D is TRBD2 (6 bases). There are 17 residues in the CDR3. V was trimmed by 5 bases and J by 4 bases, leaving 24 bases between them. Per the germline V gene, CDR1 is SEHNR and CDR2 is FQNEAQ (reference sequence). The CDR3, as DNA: TGTGCCAGCAGCCCCTTATCCCGCCAGCGGGTAGGGTACGAGCAGTACTTC. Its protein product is CASSPLSRQRVGYEQYF.

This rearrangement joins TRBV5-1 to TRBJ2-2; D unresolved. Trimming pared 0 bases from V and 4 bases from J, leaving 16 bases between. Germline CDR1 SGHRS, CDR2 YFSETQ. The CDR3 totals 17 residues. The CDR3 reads CASSLAPHGTGTGELFF. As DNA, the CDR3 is TGCGCCAGCAGCTTGGCCCCGCATGGAACGGGCACCGGGGAGCTGTTTTTT. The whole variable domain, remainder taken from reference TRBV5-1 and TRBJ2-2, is KAGVTQTPRYLIKTRGQQVTLSCSPISGHRSVSWYQQTPGQGLQFLFEYFSETQRNKGNFPGRFSGRQFSNSRSEMNVSTLELGDSALYLCASSLAPHGTGTGELFFGEGSRLTVL.

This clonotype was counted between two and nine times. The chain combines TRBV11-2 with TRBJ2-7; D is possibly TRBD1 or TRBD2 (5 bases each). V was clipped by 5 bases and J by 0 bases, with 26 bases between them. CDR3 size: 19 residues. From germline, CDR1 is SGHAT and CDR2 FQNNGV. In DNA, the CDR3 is TGTGCCAGCAGCACGTCTGAACCTCCGTGGGGACGGAGCTCCTACGAGCAGTACTTC. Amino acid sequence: CASSTSEPPWGRSSYEQYF. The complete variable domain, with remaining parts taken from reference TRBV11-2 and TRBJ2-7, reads EAGVAQSPRYKIIEKRQSVAFWCNPISGHATLYWYQQILGQGPKLLIQFQNNGVVDDSQLPKDRFSAERLKGVDSTLKIQPAKLEDSAVYLCASSTSEPPWGRSSYEQYFGPGTRLTVT.

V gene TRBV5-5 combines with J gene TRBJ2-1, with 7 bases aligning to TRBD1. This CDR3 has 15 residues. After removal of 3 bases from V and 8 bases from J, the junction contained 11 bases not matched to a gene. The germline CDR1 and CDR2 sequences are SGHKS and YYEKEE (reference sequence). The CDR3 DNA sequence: TGTGCCAGCAGCTCCTATCGACAGGGTAACGATGAGCAGTTCTTC. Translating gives CASSSYRQGNDEQFF.

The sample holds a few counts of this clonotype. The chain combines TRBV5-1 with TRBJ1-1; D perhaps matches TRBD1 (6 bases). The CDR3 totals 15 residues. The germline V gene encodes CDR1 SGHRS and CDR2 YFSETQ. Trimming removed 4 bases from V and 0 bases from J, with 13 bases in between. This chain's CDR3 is CASSPQGNMNTEAFF. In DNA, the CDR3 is TGCGCCAGCAGCCCACAGGGTAATATGAACACTGAAGCTTTCTTT.

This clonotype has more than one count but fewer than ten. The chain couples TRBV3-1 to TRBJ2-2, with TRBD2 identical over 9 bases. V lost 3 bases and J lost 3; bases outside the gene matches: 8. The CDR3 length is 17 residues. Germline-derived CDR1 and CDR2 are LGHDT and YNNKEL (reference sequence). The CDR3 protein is CASSHQSGRPDTGELFF. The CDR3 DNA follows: TGTGCCAGCAGCCACCAAAGCGGGAGGCCCGACACCGGGGAGCTGTTTTTT.

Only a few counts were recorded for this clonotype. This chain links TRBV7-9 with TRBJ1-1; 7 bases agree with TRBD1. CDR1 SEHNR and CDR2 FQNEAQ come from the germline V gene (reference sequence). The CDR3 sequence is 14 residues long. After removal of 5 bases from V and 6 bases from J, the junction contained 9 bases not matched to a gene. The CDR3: CASSQSQGVAEAFF. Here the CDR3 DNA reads TGTGCCAGCAGCCAGAGCCAGGGGGTCGCTGAAGCTTTCTTT.

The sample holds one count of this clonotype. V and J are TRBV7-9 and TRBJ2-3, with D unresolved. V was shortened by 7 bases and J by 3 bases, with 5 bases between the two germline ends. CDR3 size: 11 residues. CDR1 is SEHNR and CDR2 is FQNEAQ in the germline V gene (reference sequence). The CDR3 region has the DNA TGTGCCAGCACCCCGACAGATACGCAGTATTTT. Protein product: CASTPTDTQYF.

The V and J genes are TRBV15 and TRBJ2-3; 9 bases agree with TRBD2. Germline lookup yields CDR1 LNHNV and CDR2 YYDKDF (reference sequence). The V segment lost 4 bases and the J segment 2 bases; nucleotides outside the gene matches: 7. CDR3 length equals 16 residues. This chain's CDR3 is CATSIGSGSTTDTQYF. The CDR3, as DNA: TGTGCCACCAGCATAGGTAGCGGGAGTACCACAGATACGCAGTATTTT.